The clone carrying this TCR beta chain was seen at least ten times. The time point was: pre-sensitization, week 0. Treatment indicated: therapeutic diphenylcyclopropenone sensitization with weekly scalp DPC. The CDR3 consists of 13 residues. V dropped 6 bases and J dropped 0 bases, with 6 bases sitting between them. TCRdb independently ran MiXCR on the RACE reads; one entry per CDR3 protein. The sample lists approximately 320,000 distinct CDR3 sequences, around 5% occurring once. This entry is derived from a study of human T cells and chemical hapten exposure. The sequence came from a woman aged 18-30 years with alopecia areata. Some clones in this sample may be carry-over from other donors' samples. The sample was whole blood, taken in connection with sensitization to the hapten diphenylcyclopropenone (DPC). This rearrangement joins TRBV12-3 or TRBV12-4 to TRBJ1-5; no clear D gene. The CDR3 loop reads CASSENSNQPQHF. The DNA of the CDR3 is TGTGCCAGCAGCGAAAATAGCAATCAGCCCCAGCATTTT.